This entry lists 7 T cell receptor beta chains sequenced from one sample in a study of blood T cell repertoires in COVID-19. Generated by immunoSEQ multiplex PCR, the TCRdb table keeps only in-frame clones and is missing some. The sample has about 140,000 clones, around 83% seen once. Source material: peripheral blood. The receptors here all came from a woman of 80 years or more with acute or convalescent COVID-19.

The genes are TRBV12-3 or TRBV12-4 and TRBJ2-7, with D possibly matching TRBD1 (7 bases). This CDR3 spans 13 amino acids. V lost 4 bases, J lost 7 bases, and 14 bases lay in between. The CDR3 region has the DNA TGTGCCAGCAGTTCGAGGACAGGAGGGGAGCAGTACTTC. Amino acid sequence: CASSSRTGGEQYF.

This clone was detected only once. The rearrangement links TRBV24-1 to TRBJ2-5; 9 nucleotides align to TRBD1. Germline V CDR1 and CDR2: KGHDR, SFDVKD. The trim removed 6 bases at V and 0 bases at J, leaving 7 bases unmatched. The CDR3 spans 16 residues. In nucleotides, the CDR3 is TGTGCCACCAGTCTCCCGGGACAGGGAAACCAAGAGACCCAGTACTTC. This encodes CATSLPGQGNQETQYF.

The chain uses TRBV4-1 and TRBJ2-3; 7 nucleotides line up with TRBD2. This CDR3 region has 16 residues. V gave up 4 bases and J gave up 0 bases; unmatched junction bases: 7. From germline, CDR1 is MGHRA and CDR2 YSYEKL. The CDR3 region has the DNA TGCGCCAGCAGCCCGAATCTAGCGGCAAGCACAGATACGCAGTATTTT. This translates into CASSPNLAASTDTQYF.

This clone was found a few times. The gene calls are TRBV12-3 or TRBV12-4 and TRBJ1-2; D gene ambiguous. Trimming took 6 bases from V and 8 from J, leaving 16 bases between them. This CDR3 contains 13 residues. This CDR3 is CASRPILEGGYTF. The CDR3 DNA reads TGTGCCAGCAGGCCGATACTCGAGGGCGGCTACACCTTC.

This chain joins TRBV6-5 and TRBJ1-5; no definite D call. The CDR3 runs 14 residues. V shed 4 bases and J shed 2 bases, with 9 bases lying between them. CDR1 and CDR2 (germline): MNHEY, SVGAGI. CDR3 loop: CASSSFGGNQPQHF. The CDR3 coding sequence is TGTGCCAGCAGTTCGTTCGGGGGCAATCAGCCCCAGCATTTT.

J is TRBJ2-1 and V is TRBV18; D call uncertain. V was pared by 2 bases and J by 6 bases, with 14 bases between. This CDR3 is built from 15 residues. Looked up from germline, CDR1 is KGHSH and CDR2 is LQKENI. The CDR3 DNA follows: TGTGCCAGCTCACCATGGGTTCTAGACGGCAATGAGCAGTTCTTC. Encoded protein: CASSPWVLDGNEQFF.

The chain links TRBV18 to TRBJ1-1, with TRBD1 matching 7 bases. Germline V gene data show CDR1 as KGHSH and CDR2 as LQKENI. J lost 4 bases, V lost 3 bases, and 2 bases had no gene match. This CDR3 region has 13 residues. CDR3 protein: CASSPYRGTEAFF. The CDR3 DNA follows: TGTGCCAGCTCACCCTACAGGGGCACTGAAGCTTTCTTT.